The rows below give T cell receptor beta chains drawn from one sample of a study of blood T cell repertoires in COVID-19. Sequencing used immunoSEQ multiplex PCR; TCRdb keeps in-frame clones, though not all of them. This sample carries under 300,000 clones, about nine tenths of them seen once, and the ten largest clones take 0.85% to 1%. Sequenced material: peripheral blood. These receptors were obtained from a woman in her forties who had recovered from COVID-19. The CDR3 runs from the conserved cysteine through the conserved F or W. Fields, in order: D gene, J gene, V gene, clone size, CDR3 DNA, CDR3 protein. The D gene is left open where the match is weak. A row's size may be missing; if present it is once, few, many or a size class.

D: TRBD1; J: TRBJ2-7; V: TRBV11-2; size: -; DNA: TGTGCCAGCAGTCCCGACAGGGATCCGTACGAGCAGTACTTC; CDR3: CASSPDRDPYEQYF
D: TRBD2; J: TRBJ2-2; V: TRBV27; size: once; DNA: TGTGCCAGCAGGCCCGGGACTAGCAGTAACACCGGGGAGCTGTTTTTT; CDR3: CASRPGTSSNTGELFF
D: TRBD1; J: TRBJ1-4; V: TRBV28; size: -; DNA: TGTGCCAGCAGCTTGACAGGGATGGTAACTAATGAAAAACTGTTTTTT; CDR3: CASSLTGMVTNEKLFF
D: -; J: TRBJ1-5; V: TRBV2; size: -; DNA: TGTGCCAGCAGTGATAAGGACACTAATCAGCCCCAGCATTTT; CDR3: CASSDKDTNQPQHF
D: -; J: TRBJ1-2; V: TRBV14; size: -; DNA: TGTGCCAGCAGCCCGGTTACAGGGATTTATGGCTACACCTTC; CDR3: CASSPVTGIYGYTF
D: -; J: TRBJ1-5; V: TRBV30; size: -; DNA: TGTGCCTGGAACAGGGACGGGAATCAGCCCCAGCATTTT; CDR3: CAWNRDGNQPQHF
D: -; J: TRBJ1-1; V: TRBV7-9; size: few; DNA: TGTGCCAGCAGCTTAGTAGCGGACACTGAAGCTTTCTTT; CDR3: CASSLVADTEAFF
D: -; J: TRBJ2-2; V: TRBV9; size: few; DNA: TGTGCCAGCAGCGTGAGCCTATCGAACACCGGGGAGCTGTTTTTT; CDR3: CASSVSLSNTGELFF
D: TRBD2; J: TRBJ2-1; V: TRBV30; size: -; DNA: TGTGCCTGGAGAGGACTAGCATACAATGAGCAGTTCTTC; CDR3: CAWRGLAYNEQFF
D: -; J: TRBJ2-3; V: TRBV24-1; size: -; DNA: TGTGCCACCAGTGCCTACACAGAAGGCACAGATACGCAGTATTTT; CDR3: CATSAYTEGTDTQYF
D: -; J: TRBJ1-6; V: TRBV29-1; size: -; DNA: TGCAGCGTCGTTGGGACTCTCAGACCGCCAAGCTCCTATAATTCACCCCTCCACTTT; CDR3: CSVVGTLRPPSSYNSPLHF
D: -; J: TRBJ1-5; V: TRBV4-1; size: -; DNA: TGCGCCAGCAGCCAGCGGGAAAATCAGCCCCAGCATTTT; CDR3: CASSQRENQPQHF
D: TRBD2; J: TRBJ2-1; V: TRBV7-2; size: -; DNA: TGTGCCAGCAGCTCCAGACTAGCGGACAATGAGCAGTTCTTC; CDR3: CASSSRLADNEQFF
D: TRBD1; J: TRBJ1-5; V: TRBV18; size: -; DNA: TGTGCCAGCTCACCAATATCACCGGGACAGGGGGGTAATAGCAATCAGCCCCAGCATTTT; CDR3: CASSPISPGQGGNSNQPQHF
D: -; J: TRBJ2-1; V: TRBV5-6; size: -; DNA: TGTGCCAGCAGCTTGAACTATGAGCAGTTCTTC; CDR3: CASSLNYEQFF
D: TRBD2; J: TRBJ2-3; V: TRBV2; size: -; DNA: TGTGCCAGCAGCGCTAGCGGGTCGAGGTCAGGCACAGATACGCAGTATTTT; CDR3: CASSASGSRSGTDTQYF
D: TRBD2; J: TRBJ2-7; V: TRBV28; size: -; DNA: TGTGCCAGCACCGTTAGGGGTAGCGGGAGGGGCACTACCTACGAGCAGTACTTC; CDR3: CASTVRGSGRGTTYEQYF
D: TRBD2; J: TRBJ2-5; V: TRBV11-3; size: -; DNA: TGTGCCAGCAGCTTAGGAAATCTTTGGACTAGCGGGAGGGAGAGGGAGACCCAGTACTTC; CDR3: CASSLGNLWTSGRERETQYF
D: -; J: TRBJ2-7; V: TRBV28; size: -; DNA: TGTGCCAGCAGTGGGGGTGGGGGGATCCCCTACGAGCAGTACTTC; CDR3: CASSGGGGIPYEQYF
D: TRBD1; J: TRBJ2-5; V: TRBV16; size: few; DNA: TGTGCCAGCAGCGACAGGGGAGAACCCCAAGAGACCCAGTACTTC; CDR3: CASSDRGEPQETQYF
D: -; J: TRBJ2-2; V: TRBV5-6; size: -; DNA: TGTGCCAGCAGCTTGGCCGGGCGGAGCGGCGGGGAGCTGTTTTTT; CDR3: CASSLAGRSGGELFF
D: TRBD1; J: TRBJ2-1; V: TRBV9; size: -; DNA: TGTGCCAGCAGCGTAGCCCCCGGACAGGGCGATGAGCAGTTCTTC; CDR3: CASSVAPGQGDEQFF
D: -; J: TRBJ2-4; V: TRBV24-1; size: -; DNA: TGTGCCACCAGTGAAAAGGGGAGGGGGGGAAACATTCAGTACTTC; CDR3: CATSEKGRGGNIQYF
D: -; J: TRBJ2-7; V: TRBV19; size: -; DNA: TGTGCCAGTAGTCACCCGGCAGGGTCCTACGAGCAGTACTTC; CDR3: CASSHPAGSYEQYF
D: -; J: TRBJ2-1; V: TRBV19; size: -; DNA: TGTGCCAGTAGTGGGGGGACTTTCACCTCCTACAATGAGCAGTTCTTC; CDR3: CASSGGTFTSYNEQFF
D: -; J: TRBJ2-3; V: TRBV18; size: -; DNA: TGTGCCAGCTCACAGGGGGTAGATACGCAGTATTTT; CDR3: CASSQGVDTQYF
D: TRBD2; J: TRBJ2-7; V: TRBV19; size: -; DNA: TGTGCCAGTAGCCCTAGCGGGGGGACCTACGAGCAGTACTTC; CDR3: CASSPSGGTYEQYF
D: TRBD1; J: TRBJ1-4; V: TRBV19; size: -; DNA: TGTGCCAGTAGTATCCTTCGAGGGGGCGGGGATGAAAAACTGTTTTTT; CDR3: CASSILRGGGDEKLFF
D: TRBD2; J: TRBJ2-2; V: TRBV9; size: -; DNA: TGTGCCAGCAGCGTAGGGCTAGCGGGAGGGGTCGGGGAGCTGTTTTTT; CDR3: CASSVGLAGGVGELFF
D: -; J: TRBJ2-3; V: TRBV2; size: -; DNA: TGTGCCAGCAGGGGGGACTCAGACGGGCCCCTCACAGATACGCAGTATTTT; CDR3: CASRGDSDGPLTDTQYF
D: -; J: TRBJ1-5; V: TRBV5-1; size: -; DNA: TGCGCCAGCAGCTTGGATTTGGGGGCGAGTCAGCCCCAGCATTTT; CDR3: CASSLDLGASQPQHF
D: -; J: TRBJ1-1; V: TRBV15; size: once; DNA: TGTGCCACCAGCAGAGAAGACACCCAGTATAGTGTCTTT; CDR3: CATSREDTQYSVF
D: TRBD1; J: TRBJ2-5; V: TRBV5-1; size: -; DNA: TGCGCCAGCAGCTTGACAGGGGAAGAGACCCAGTACTTC; CDR3: CASSLTGEETQYF
D: -; J: TRBJ1-2; V: TRBV18; size: -; DNA: TGTGCCAGCTCACCGGACAGATCTAACTATGGCTACACCTTC; CDR3: CASSPDRSNYGYTF
D: TRBD2; J: TRBJ2-5; V: TRBV6-5; size: -; DNA: TGTGCCAGCAGTCTAAGCGGGAGCAGGGAGACCCAGTACTTC; CDR3: CASSLSGSRETQYF